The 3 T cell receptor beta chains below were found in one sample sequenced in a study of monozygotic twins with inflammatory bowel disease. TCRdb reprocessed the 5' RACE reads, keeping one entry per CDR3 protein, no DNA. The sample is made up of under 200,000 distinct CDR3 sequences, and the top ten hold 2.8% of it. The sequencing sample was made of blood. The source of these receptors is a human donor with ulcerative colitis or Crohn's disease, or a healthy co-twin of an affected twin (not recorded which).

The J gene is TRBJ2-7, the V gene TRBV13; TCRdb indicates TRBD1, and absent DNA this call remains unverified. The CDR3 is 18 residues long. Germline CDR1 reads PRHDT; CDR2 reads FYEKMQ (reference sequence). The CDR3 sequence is CASSYRPPTLGVTYEQYF.

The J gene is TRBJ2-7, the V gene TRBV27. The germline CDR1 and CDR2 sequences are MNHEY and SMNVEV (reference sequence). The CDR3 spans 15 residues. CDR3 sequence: CASSLLNRGSYEQYF.

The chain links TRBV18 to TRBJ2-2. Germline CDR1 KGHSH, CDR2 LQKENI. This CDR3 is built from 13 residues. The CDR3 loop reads CASSRGQPEELFF.